Listed below are T cell receptor beta chains from one sample, sequenced in a study of shared T cell receptors in the human thymus. Data came from immunoSEQ multiplex PCR; TCRdb stores just in-frame clones and leaves some out. The data hold approximately 760,000 clones, with approximately 83% observed a single time. These data are also associated with another study on human thymus T cells.

The specimen sequenced was thymocytes. The receptors here all came from a girl under three years old with a congenital heart defect. Each CDR3 is given with its conserved first and last residue. D genes are given only for firm matches. Some rows mark clone size as missing; the rest say once, few, many or name a class of expanded clone.

size,V,J,D,CDR3,DNA
few,TRBV4-3,TRBJ1-1,-,CASSAPGHMNTEAFF,TGCGCCAGCAGCGCACCGGGTCATATGAACACTGAAGCTTTCTTT
-,TRBV5-5,TRBJ2-6,-,CASSLYVPGTGANVLTF,TGTGCCAGCAGCTTGTACGTCCCAGGCACTGGGGCCAACGTCCTGACTTTC
few,TRBV5-8,TRBJ2-7,TRBD2,CASSLQNNLAGALEQYF,TGTGCCAGCAGCCTCCAAAACAATCTAGCGGGGGCCCTCGAGCAGTACTTC
once,TRBV28,TRBJ1-1,-,CASAPAPGEAFF,TGTGCCAGCGCCCCCGCCCCGGGTGAAGCTTTCTTT
-,TRBV5-1,TRBJ2-7,TRBD1,CASSLAGTDGNF,TGCGCCAGCAGCTTGGCCGGGACAGACGGGAACTTC
once,TRBV27,TRBJ1-5,-,CASSSEDSLNQPQHF,TGTGCCAGCAGCTCGGAGGATTCCCTAAATCAGCCCCAGCATTTT
-,TRBV7-8,TRBJ1-6,-,CASSPTGDNSPLHF,TGTGCCAGCAGCCCGACAGGAGACAATTCACCCCTCCACTTT
-,TRBV9,TRBJ1-2,TRBD1,CASSAHSGQGRVDYGYTF,TGTGCCAGCAGCGCTCACTCGGGACAGGGGAGGGTGGACTATGGCTACACCTTC
-,TRBV4-3,TRBJ2-2,-,CASSQDGDDSNTGELFF,TGCGCCAGCAGCCAAGACGGAGACGACTCGAACACCGGGGAGCTGTTTTTT
-,TRBV5-5,TRBJ2-3,TRBD2,CASSSLAGGDTQYF,TGTGCCAGCAGCTCTCTAGCGGGGGGAGATACGCAGTATTTT
-,TRBV28,TRBJ2-5,-,CASSRGGLSGRSETQYF,TGTGCCAGCAGTCGAGGTGGACTATCCGGTAGATCAGAGACCCAGTACTTC
once,TRBV7-9,TRBJ1-2,-,CASSPPRQGNYGYTF,TGTGCCAGCAGCCCCCCCCGTCAGGGGAACTATGGCTACACCTTC
-,TRBV18,TRBJ2-7,TRBD1,CASSPTRQGYSYEQYF,TGTGCCAGCTCACCAACCCGACAGGGCTACTCCTACGAGCAGTACTTC
-,TRBV5-6,TRBJ1-5,-,CASSFRGPETGQPQHF,TGTGCCAGCAGCTTCAGGGGCCCAGAAACGGGACAGCCCCAGCATTTT
-,TRBV4-3,TRBJ2-3,-,CASTTRVGVGGTDTQYF,TGCGCCAGCACAACTCGAGTGGGGGTTGGAGGGACAGATACGCAGTATTTT
-,TRBV21-1,TRBJ1-5,-,CATLRGNQPQHF,TGTGCCACCTTGAGAGGGAATCAGCCCCAGCATTTT
-,TRBV6-1,TRBJ1-5,TRBD1,CASSSGTGYNQPQHF,TGTGCCAGCAGCTCCGGGACAGGGTACAATCAGCCCCAGCATTTT
-,TRBV27,TRBJ1-1,-,CASAGAGEAFF,TGTGCCAGCGCGGGGGCAGGGGAGGCTTTCTTT
-,TRBV6-1,TRBJ2-3,-,CASSEAQADTQYF,TGTGCCAGCAGTGAAGCGCAGGCAGATACGCAGTATTTT
-,TRBV27,TRBJ2-1,TRBD1,CASSPWDRGNDEQFF,TGTGCCAGCAGTCCCTGGGACAGGGGTAACGATGAGCAGTTCTTC
-,TRBV27,TRBJ2-1,TRBD2,CASSQTTPLGRGNSYNEQFF,TGTGCCAGCAGTCAAACTACCCCTCTTGGGCGGGGGAACTCCTACAATGAGCAGTTCTTC
-,TRBV25-1,TRBJ1-2,-,CASSEQAHPDHYGYTF,TGTGCCAGCAGTGAACAGGCCCATCCAGACCACTATGGCTACACCTTC
-,TRBV5-6,TRBJ1-1,-,CASSLRGSPNTEAFF,TGTGCCAGCAGCTTGAGGGGATCCCCCAACACTGAAGCTTTCTTT
once,TRBV27,TRBJ2-7,-,CASSSTGSGVYGEQYF,TGTGCCAGCAGTTCGACAGGGTCGGGGGTTTATGGCGAGCAGTACTTC
few,TRBV10-1,TRBJ2-2,-,CASPVTGELFF,TGCGCCAGCCCAGTAACCGGGGAGCTGTTTTTT
-,TRBV7-9,TRBJ1-4,-,CASSPHRRGYEKLFF,TGTGCCAGCAGCCCCCACCGTAGGGGGTATGAAAAACTGTTTTTT
-,TRBV7-8,TRBJ1-2,TRBD1,CASSLGQGWHGYTF,TGTGCCAGCAGCCTCGGACAGGGGTGGCATGGCTACACCTTC
-,TRBV28,TRBJ2-7,-,CASAGTKGHPSSYEQYF,TGTGCCAGCGCTGGTACGAAAGGACACCCAAGCTCCTACGAGCAGTACTTC
-,TRBV5-4,TRBJ2-3,TRBD2,CAEGGGREDTQYF,TGTGCCGAAGGCGGGGGGAGAGAGGATACGCAGTATTTT
-,TRBV9,TRBJ1-1,-,CASSKDLRGTEAFF,TGTGCCAGCAGCAAGGATCTACGAGGGACTGAAGCTTTCTTT
-,TRBV6-5,TRBJ1-2,TRBD1,CASNQKGQGCGYTF,TGTGCCAGCAACCAGAAGGGACAGGGGTGTGGCTACACCTTC
-,TRBV5-1,TRBJ2-1,-,CASSPTADNEQFF,TGCGCCAGCAGCCCGACTGCAGACAATGAGCAGTTCTTC
-,TRBV2,TRBJ1-2,-,CASSDVGTHYGYTF,TGTGCCAGCAGTGATGTTGGGACACACTATGGCTACACCTTC
-,TRBV30,TRBJ1-2,-,CAWSQGRNGYTF,TGTGCCTGGAGCCAGGGGCGGAATGGCTACACCTTC
few,TRBV14,TRBJ2-7,-,CASSHQGIYEQYF,TGTGCCAGCAGCCACCAGGGGATCTACGAGCAGTACTTC
-,TRBV5-1,TRBJ2-3,TRBD2,CASSLPLLAGTPQCTDTQYF,TGCGCCAGCAGCTTGCCACTACTAGCGGGGACCCCTCAATGCACAGATACGCAGTATTTT
-,TRBV19,TRBJ1-3,TRBD1,CASSLFLRDRGSGNTIYF,TGTGCCAGTAGCCTATTCCTCAGGGACAGGGGATCTGGAAACACCATATATTTT
-,TRBV6-1,TRBJ2-3,TRBD1,CASSDRDRSTDTQYF,TGTGCCAGCAGCGATCGGGACAGGTCCACAGATACGCAGTATTTT
few,TRBV4-3,TRBJ1-3,-,CASSQVAIGNTIYF,TGCGCCAGCAGCCAAGTAGCGATCGGAAACACCATATATTTT
once,TRBV18,TRBJ1-6,-,CASSPGGTYNSPLHF,TGTGCCAGCTCACCAGGAGGAACCTATAATTCACCCCTCCACTTT
few,TRBV28,TRBJ1-1,-,CASSFRSGEWVKGAFF,TGTGCCAGCAGTTTCCGGTCAGGCGAATGGGTAAAAGGAGCTTTCTTT
-,TRBV10-1,TRBJ2-7,-,CASSESSGSTVYEQYF,TGCGCCAGCAGTGAGTCTTCAGGGTCGACTGTCTACGAGCAGTACTTC
-,TRBV29-1,TRBJ1-3,-,CSVARDSGNTIYF,TGCAGCGTCGCCCGGGACTCTGGAAACACCATATATTTT
-,TRBV27,TRBJ1-5,TRBD1,CASSKTWTGRNQPQHF,TGTGCCAGCAGCAAAACATGGACAGGGCGCAATCAGCCCCAGCATTTT
-,TRBV14,TRBJ1-2,TRBD1,CASSLTDRGDLYGYTF,TGTGCCAGCAGCCTCACTGACAGGGGTGATCTCTATGGCTACACCTTC
-,TRBV4-1,TRBJ2-3,TRBD2,CASSQVTPGGGSTDTQYF,TGCGCCAGCAGCCAAGTTACCCCGGGGGGGGGATCCACAGATACGCAGTATTTT
-,TRBV5-1,TRBJ2-6,TRBD1,CASSCGTGASSGANVLTF,TGCGCCAGCAGCTGTGGGACAGGGGCCTCCTCTGGGGCCAACGTCCTGACTTTC
-,TRBV7-8,TRBJ1-2,TRBD1,CASSPDRNQGGYTF,TGTGCCAGCAGCCCGGACAGGAATCAGGGTGGCTACACCTTC
-,TRBV6-1,TRBJ2-7,-,CASSEADSSYEQYF,TGTGCCAGCAGTGAAGCTGACAGCTCCTACGAGCAGTACTTC
few,TRBV4-3,TRBJ2-7,-,CASSPNRDELDF,TGCGCCAGCAGCCCCAACAGGGACGAGTTAGACTTC